The text below deals with one TCR beta chain. Its antigen is as yet unknown. The second PCR ran roughly 6 to 11 cycles with a sample-barcoded 5' primer and J-beta primers. TCRdb re-called the 5' RACE reads with MiXCR, one entry per CDR3 protein. Among hundreds of thousands of distinct CDR3 sequences listed, roughly a quarter were seen once. These data belong to a study of blood T cells in healthy people across ages. CDR3 length: 13 residues. The V gene's germline CDR1 is MNHEY and CDR2 SMNVEV (reference sequence). Findings and limits, study-wide: The recorded TCR beta diversity per million T cells decreased in a roughly linear manner with age. Unsorted PBMC material precluded a definitive naive versus antigen-experienced comparison.

This sample also appeared in a second study, on T cells of mothers and their children. That source reports: Slightly higher, non-significant overlap characterized related mother-child pairs relative to unrelated pairs.

The sequence came from a boy aged 2 to 10 in good health. J is TRBJ2-1 and V is TRBV27, with D unresolved. The DNA end is a closer match to TRBJ2-7, so the J assignment may be wrong. Sequenced: blood. The CDR3 bases are TGTGCCAGCAGTCCCCTTGGTGACGACGAGCAGTACTTC. As protein: CASSPLGDDEQYF.